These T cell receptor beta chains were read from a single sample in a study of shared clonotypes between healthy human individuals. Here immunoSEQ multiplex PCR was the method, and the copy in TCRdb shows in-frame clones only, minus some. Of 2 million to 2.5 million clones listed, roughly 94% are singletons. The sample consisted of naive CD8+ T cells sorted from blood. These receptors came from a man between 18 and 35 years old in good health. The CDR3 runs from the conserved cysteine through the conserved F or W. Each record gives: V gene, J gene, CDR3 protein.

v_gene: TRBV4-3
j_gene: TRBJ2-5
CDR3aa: CASSPLLTDREEGETQYF

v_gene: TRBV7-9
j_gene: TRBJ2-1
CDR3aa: CASGQTSYNEQFF

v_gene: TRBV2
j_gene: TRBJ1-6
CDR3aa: CASSAFPGSREMDSPLHF

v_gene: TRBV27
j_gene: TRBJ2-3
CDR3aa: CASSLSGDTQYF

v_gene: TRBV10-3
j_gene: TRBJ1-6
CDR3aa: CAISESANSPLHF

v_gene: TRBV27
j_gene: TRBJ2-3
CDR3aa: CASSLLGTDTQYF

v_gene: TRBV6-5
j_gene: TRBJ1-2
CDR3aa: CASSPESNYGYTF

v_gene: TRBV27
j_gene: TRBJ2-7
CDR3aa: CVVAGDYEQYF

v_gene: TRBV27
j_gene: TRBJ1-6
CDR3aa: CASSLGQAYNSPLHF

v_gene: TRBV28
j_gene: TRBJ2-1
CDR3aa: CASTVSVSYNEQFF

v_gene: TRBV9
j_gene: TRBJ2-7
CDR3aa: CASSVGASGGAYEQYF

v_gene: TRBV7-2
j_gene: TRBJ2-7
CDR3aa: CASSSPSSGLTYEQYF

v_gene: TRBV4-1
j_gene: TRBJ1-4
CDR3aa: CASSHRTGDEKLFF

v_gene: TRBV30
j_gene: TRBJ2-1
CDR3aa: CAWSGGQLPFF

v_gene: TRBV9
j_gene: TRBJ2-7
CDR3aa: CASSVELAGGTHEQYF

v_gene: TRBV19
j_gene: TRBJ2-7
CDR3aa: CASSIEGTDAYEQYF

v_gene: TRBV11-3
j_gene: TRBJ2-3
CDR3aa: CASSLGEDTQYF

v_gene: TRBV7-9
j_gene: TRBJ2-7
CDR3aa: CASSSGPSYEQYF

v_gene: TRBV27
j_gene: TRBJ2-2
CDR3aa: CASSLGTGTYTGELFF

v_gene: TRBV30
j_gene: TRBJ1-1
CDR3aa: CAWSVLGQGNTEAFF

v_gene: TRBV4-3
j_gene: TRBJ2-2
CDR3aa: CASSQSLGTGELFF

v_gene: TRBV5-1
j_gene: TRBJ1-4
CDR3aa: CASSLEGATNEKLFF

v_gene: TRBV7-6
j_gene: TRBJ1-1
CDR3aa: CASSLDTLNTEAFF

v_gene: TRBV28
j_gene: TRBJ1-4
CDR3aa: CASCEGTNEKLFF

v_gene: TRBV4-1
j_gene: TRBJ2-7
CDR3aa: CASSQYEANPYEQYF

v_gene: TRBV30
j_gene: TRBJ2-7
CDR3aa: CAWSVPTGQLSYEQYF

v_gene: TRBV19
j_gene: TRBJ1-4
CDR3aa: CASSTGVGGEKLFF

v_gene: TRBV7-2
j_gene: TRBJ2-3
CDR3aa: CASSWDVTGDTQYF

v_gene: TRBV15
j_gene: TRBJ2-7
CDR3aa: CATSREQGQTYEQYF

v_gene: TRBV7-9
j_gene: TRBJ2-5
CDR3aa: CASSFVPHQETQYF

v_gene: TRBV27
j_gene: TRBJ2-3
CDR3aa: CASSVHTGGVTDTQYF

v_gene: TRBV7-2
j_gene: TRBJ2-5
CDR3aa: CASSLASFGWREDQETQYF

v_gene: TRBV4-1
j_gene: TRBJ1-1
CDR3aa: CASSHQGPTEAFF

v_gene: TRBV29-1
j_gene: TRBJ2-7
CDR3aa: CSVGGAQLNYEQYF

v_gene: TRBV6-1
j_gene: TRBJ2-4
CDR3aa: CASSGWVRNIQYF

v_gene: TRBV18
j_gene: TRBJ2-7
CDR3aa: CASSNDRVDSYEQYF

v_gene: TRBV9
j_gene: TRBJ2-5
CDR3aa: CASSPFRGEETQYF

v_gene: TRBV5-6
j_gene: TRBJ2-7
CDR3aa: CASSLVQGAYEQYF

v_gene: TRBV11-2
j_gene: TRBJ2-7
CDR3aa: CASSFQGDEQYF

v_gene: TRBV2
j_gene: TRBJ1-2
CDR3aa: CASSEALTGAYGYTF

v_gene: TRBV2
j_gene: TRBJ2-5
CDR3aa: CASRGLAGWDETQYF

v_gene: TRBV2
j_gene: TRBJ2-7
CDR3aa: CASTLGVYEQYF

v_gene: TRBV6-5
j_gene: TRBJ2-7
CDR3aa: CASSYEVAGAYEQYF

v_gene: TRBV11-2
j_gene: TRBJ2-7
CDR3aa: CASSLRLSGGSTYEQYF

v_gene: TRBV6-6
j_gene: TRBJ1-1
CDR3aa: CASSYSEGSRGAFF

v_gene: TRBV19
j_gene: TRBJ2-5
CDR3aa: CASSIEQQETQYF

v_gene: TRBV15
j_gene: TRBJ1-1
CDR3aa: CATSSAPGQGSTEAFF

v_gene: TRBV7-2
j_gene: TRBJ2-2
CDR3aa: CASSFSLMGPGELFF

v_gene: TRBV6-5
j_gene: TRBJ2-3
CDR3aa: CASRRTGGLDTQYF

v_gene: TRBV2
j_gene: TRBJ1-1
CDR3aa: CASSLGNEAFF

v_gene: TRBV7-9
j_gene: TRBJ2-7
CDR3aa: CASSEAVTAPYYEQYF

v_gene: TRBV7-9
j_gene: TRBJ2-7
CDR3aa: CASSLRPGMSSYEQYF

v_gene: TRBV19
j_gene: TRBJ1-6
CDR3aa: CASIGLFRGYGNSPLHF